The entry below gives a single TCR delta chain sequence along with its context. This clone was counted only a few times. Its antigen has not been determined. The sample holds no much larger clone one base away, and base qualities are not on file. Thymic samples were depleted of alphabeta T cells, then CD3+ TCRVdelta1+ TCRVdelta2- thymocytes were FACS-sorted. The purity of the sorted Vdelta1+ thymocytes fell between about 98% and 99.6%. Thymic specimens came from 8 or 9 paediatric patients undergoing corrective cardiac surgery, aged from roughly 5 days to 16 months. After the thymic tissue was dispersed, mononuclear cells were isolated using a Histopaque-1077 density gradient. For staining, the antibodies used were anti-TCRVdelta1 clone TS8.2, anti-TCRVdelta2 clone B6, anti-CD3 clone HIT3a and anti-TCRalphabeta clone IP26. This sample was included in a study of Vδ1+ human thymocytes (dated by TCRdb to the late 2010s). In terms of the full investigation: The study characterised mRNA-level TRG and TRD CDR3 repertoires of highly purified Vdelta1+ thymocytes from young children as a data resource. Earlier work had validated the multiplex-based CDR3 amplicon strategy against 5'RACE-based methods for generating CDR3 amplicons. Study-level results and caveats: Because unexpected Vdelta2 sequences could lead to misinterpretation of bulk repertoire data, the authors recommended using highly purified populations and validating at the single-cell level. Because no clustering by age or sex was seen, donors were not stratified by age or sex in the analyses. Many TRG clonotypes were shared between donors (up to roughly 6.9x10^3), whereas TRD repertoires were essentially private (max roughly 100 shared). Thymic TRG and TRD repertoires appeared highly polyclonal with Gaussian CDR3 length distributions, unlike oligoclonal peripheral blood repertoires. About 18% of thymic TRD sequences were found to be Vdelta2 (and few were Vdelta3) despite high sort purity, in contrast to peripheral blood Vdelta1+ controls.

RNA extraction was carried out with the RNeasy mini kit, and reverse transcription was then done using Superscript III. Multiplex PCR was used to generate CDR3 amplicons, with pooled V-gene forward primers and a constant-region reverse primer carrying Illumina adaptor overhangs. After gel purification, the amplicons were indexed with Nextera index primers over approximately 8 extra PCR cycles and then purified using AMPure XP beads. Sequencing of libraries was performed on an Illumina MiSeq using paired-end 250 bp reads, dual indexing and an approximately 19% PhiX spike-in. Per the original workflow: FastQC was used to quality check the reads, while ea-utils fastq-join merged the TRG read pairs. IMGT/HighV-QUEST was used to annotate the sequences, only productive sequences with an unambiguous V-gene assignment were kept, and clonotypes were defined as sequences sharing an identical CDR3 sequence. For downstream analysis, VDJtools 1.1.1, tcR 2.2.3, Treemap and vegan Shannon diversity in R 3.4.4 were used. TCRdb processed the public reads again with the CATT caller, after which rows with matching DNA were combined. The V and J calls reflect TCRdb's pipeline rather than the authors' work. This sample lists under 25,000 delta-chain clones; about 29% were detected once. 1.6% of the sample belongs to the ten largest clones.

The germline V end is reduced by 0 bases and the J end by 4 bases; junction bases left unmatched: 22. The germline V gene provides CDR1 TSWWSYY and CDR2 QGS. The cysteine opens and the phenylalanine closes a CDR3 of 21 amino acids. The CDR3 DNA has 63 bases and is translated from base 1. Sequenced input: Vdelta1+ gamma-delta thymocytes from the thymus. This specimen's cell subset or site label, interpreted: FACS-sorted CD3+ TCRalphabeta- TCRVdelta1+ TCRVdelta2- thymocytes. The chain is encoded by TRDV1 joined to TRDJ1; 8 central nucleotides agree with TRDD3. This clonotype was sampled from a boy in the first two years of life who had congenital heart surgery. The DNA sequence is as follows: TGTGCTCTTGGGGAACTTACCCCCTCCTACCACGGTACTGGGGGCCTCGATAAACTCATCTTT. The translation is CALGELTPSYHGTGGLDKLIF.